This TCR beta chain was captured by sequencing in a study of regulatory T cells. As to this clone: The antigen is not known.

This CDR3 region has 15 residues. Germline CDR1 LNHDA, CDR2 SQIVND (reference sequence). Trimming took off 4 bases at V and 3 bases at J, with 13 bases between the two ends. The primer mix had 52 TRBV and 13 TRBJ primers. The table came from immunoSEQ multiplex PCR; TCRdb's copy has only in-frame clones and leaves some out. This table holds 2,000 to 2,500 clones, roughly 66% found once. Whole-study results and caveats: In patients, unique TRB V-J pairs were restricted and V/J usage skewed, especially in Tregs.

The receptor's source is a person aged 25-39 years with CD3G deficiency. Sequences were obtained from CD8+ T cells sorted from blood. The J gene is TRBJ2-1, the V gene TRBV19, with D perhaps TRBD1 or TRBD2 (5 bases each). The CDR3 sequence is CASSTPLGDYNEQFF. For the CDR3, the DNA is TGTGCCAGTAGTACACCTCTGGGGGACTACAATGAGCAGTTCTTC.